This T cell receptor beta chain emerged from a study of T cells in Graves' hyperthyroidism and ophthalmopathy. The study's findings and limits: Within blood appeared most thyroid clonotypes that had expanded above 0.001.

Uncontrolled infection, other autoimmune disease, pregnancy or lactation led to exclusion. Clinical symptoms, serum thyroxine, TRAb, thyroid ultrasound and orbital computed tomography informed diagnoses. In regard to this clonotype: Its antigen is unidentified.

The CDR3 totals 15 residues. Germline CDR1 SEHNR, CDR2 FQNEAQ (reference sequence). V dropped 0 bases and J dropped 6 bases, with 14 bases sitting between them. Template material for amplifying TCR beta CDR3 regions consisted of RNA transcripts. Using the HTBI primer set, a first-round RT-PCR was run on the TCR CDR3. TCRdb reanalysed the multiplex PCR reads using MiXCR and keeps one entry per CDR3 protein. This sample has about 660,000 distinct CDR3 sequences, with just under 45% found just once. The V gene is TRBV7-9, the J gene TRBJ1-2, with a tentative D call TRBD1 (6 bases). The receptor was derived from an adult man with Graves' disease, either hyperthyroidism or ophthalmopathy (not recorded which). Sequencing was done on a sample of peripheral blood or thyroid tissue (not recorded which). The CDR3 sequence is CASSLADRGLNGYTF. In DNA, the CDR3 is TGTGCCAGCAGCTTAGCGGACCGGGGGCTGAATGGCTACACCTTC.